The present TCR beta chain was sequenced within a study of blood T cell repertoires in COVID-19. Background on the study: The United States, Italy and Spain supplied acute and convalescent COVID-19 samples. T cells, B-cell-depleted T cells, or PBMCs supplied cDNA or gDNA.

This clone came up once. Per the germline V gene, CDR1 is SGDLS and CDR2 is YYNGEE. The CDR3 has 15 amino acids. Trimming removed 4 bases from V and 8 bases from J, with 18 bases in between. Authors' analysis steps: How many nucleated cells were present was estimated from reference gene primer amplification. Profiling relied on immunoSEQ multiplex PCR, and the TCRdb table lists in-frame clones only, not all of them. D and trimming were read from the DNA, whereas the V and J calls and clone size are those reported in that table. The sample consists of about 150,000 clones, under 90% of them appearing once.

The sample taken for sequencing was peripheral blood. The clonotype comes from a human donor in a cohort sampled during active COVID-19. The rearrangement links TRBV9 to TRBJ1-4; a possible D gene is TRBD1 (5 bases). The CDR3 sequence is CASSPEAGLREKLFF. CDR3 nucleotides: TGTGCCAGCAGCCCCGAGGCAGGGCTGAGAGAAAAACTGTTTTTT.